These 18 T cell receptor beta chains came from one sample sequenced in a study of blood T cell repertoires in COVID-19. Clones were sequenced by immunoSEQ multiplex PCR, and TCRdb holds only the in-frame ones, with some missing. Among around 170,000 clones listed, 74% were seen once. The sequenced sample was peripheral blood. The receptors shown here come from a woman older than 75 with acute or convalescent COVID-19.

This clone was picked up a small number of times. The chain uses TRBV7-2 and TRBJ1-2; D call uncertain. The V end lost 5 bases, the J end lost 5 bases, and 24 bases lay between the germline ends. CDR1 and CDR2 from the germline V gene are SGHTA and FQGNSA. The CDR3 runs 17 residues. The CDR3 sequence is CASSPLPPGGGTYGYTF. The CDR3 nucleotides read TGTGCCAGCAGCCCCCTCCCCCCCGGCGGAGGTACTTATGGCTACACCTTC.

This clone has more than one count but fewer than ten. CDR3: CASSFLLTWRGTEAFF. The DNA of the CDR3 is TGTGCCAGCAGTTTTCTTCTTACATGGCGGGGGACTGAAGCTTTCTTT. This chain uses TRBV28 with TRBJ1-1; weak D call: TRBD1 (5 bases). The V gene lost 3 bases and the J gene lost 5 bases, with 19 bases spanning the gap. The CDR3 is made up of 16 amino acids. From germline, CDR1 is MDHEN and CDR2 SYDVKM.

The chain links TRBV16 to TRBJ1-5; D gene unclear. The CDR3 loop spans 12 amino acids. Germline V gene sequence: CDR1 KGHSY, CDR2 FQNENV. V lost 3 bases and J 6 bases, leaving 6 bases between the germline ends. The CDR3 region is CASSHTSQPQHF. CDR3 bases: TGTGCCAGCAGCCATACGAGTCAGCCCCAGCATTTT. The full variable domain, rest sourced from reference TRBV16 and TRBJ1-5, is GEEVAQTPKHLVRGEGQKAKLYCAPIKGHSYVFWYQQVLKNEFKFLISFQNENVFDETGMPKERFSAKCLPNSPCSLEIQATKLEDSAVYFCASSHTSQPQHFGDGTRLSIL.

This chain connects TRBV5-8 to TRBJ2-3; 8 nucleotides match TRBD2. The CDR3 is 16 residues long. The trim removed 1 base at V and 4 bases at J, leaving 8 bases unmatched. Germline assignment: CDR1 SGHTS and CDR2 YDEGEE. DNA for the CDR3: TGTGCCAGCAGCTTGTTTGATAGCGGGATACCAGATACGCAGTATTTT. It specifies CASSLFDSGIPDTQYF.

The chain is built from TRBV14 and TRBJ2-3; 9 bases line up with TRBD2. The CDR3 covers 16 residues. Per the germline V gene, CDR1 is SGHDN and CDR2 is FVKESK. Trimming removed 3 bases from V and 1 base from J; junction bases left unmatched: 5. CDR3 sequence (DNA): TGTGCCAGCAGCCAGGGGACTAGCTGGGGCACAGATACGCAGTATTTT. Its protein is CASSQGTSWGTDTQYF.

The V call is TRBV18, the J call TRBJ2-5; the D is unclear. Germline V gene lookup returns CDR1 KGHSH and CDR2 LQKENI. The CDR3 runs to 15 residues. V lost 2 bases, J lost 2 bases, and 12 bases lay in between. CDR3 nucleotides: TGTGCCAGCTCACCATTTGCAGTGGAGCAAGAGACCCAGTACTTC. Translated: CASSPFAVEQETQYF.

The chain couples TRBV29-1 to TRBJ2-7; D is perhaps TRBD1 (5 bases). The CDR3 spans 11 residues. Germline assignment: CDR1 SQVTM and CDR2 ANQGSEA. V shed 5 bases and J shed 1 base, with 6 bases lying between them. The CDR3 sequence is CSVQGSYEQYF. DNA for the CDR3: TGCAGCGTTCAGGGATCCTACGAGCAGTACTTC.

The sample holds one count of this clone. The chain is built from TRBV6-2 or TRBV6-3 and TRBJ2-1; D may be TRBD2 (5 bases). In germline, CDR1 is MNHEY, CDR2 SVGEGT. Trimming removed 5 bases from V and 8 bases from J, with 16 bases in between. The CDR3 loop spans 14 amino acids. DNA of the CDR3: TGTGCCAGCAGTCGCCTGGCTAGCCAGGATGAGCAGTTCTTC. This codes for CASSRLASQDEQFF.

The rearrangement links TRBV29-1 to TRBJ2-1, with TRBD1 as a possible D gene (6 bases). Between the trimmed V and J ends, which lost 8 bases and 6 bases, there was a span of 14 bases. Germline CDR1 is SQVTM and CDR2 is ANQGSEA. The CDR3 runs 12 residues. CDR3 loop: CSLWTAANEQFF. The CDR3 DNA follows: TGCAGCTTATGGACAGCTGCCAATGAGCAGTTCTTC.

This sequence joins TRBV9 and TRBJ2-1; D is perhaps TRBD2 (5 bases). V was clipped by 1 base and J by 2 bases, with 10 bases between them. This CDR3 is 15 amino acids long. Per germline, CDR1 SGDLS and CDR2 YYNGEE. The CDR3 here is CASSVNSATYNEQFF. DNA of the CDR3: TGTGCCAGCAGCGTAAATAGCGCGACCTACAATGAGCAGTTCTTC.

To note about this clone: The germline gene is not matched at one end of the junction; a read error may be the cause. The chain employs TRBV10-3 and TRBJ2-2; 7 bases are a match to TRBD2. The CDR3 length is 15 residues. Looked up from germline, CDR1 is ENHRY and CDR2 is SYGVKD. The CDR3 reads CAIRERSGNAGELFF. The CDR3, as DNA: TGTGCCATCAGGGAAAGAAGCGGGAACGCCGGGGAGCTGTTTTTT.

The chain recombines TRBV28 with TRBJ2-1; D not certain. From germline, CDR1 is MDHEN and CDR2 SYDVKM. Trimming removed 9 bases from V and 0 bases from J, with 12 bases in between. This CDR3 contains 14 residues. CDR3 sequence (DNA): TGTGCCAGTACACAGTATAGCTCCTACAATGAGCAGTTCTTC. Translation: CASTQYSSYNEQFF.

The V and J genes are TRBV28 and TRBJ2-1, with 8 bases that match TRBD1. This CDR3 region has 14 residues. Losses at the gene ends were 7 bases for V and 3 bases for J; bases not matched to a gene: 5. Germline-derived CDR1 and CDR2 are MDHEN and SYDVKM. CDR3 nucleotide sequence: TGTGCCAGCATTGGACAGGGTGGCTACAATGAGCAGTTCTTC. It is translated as CASIGQGGYNEQFF.

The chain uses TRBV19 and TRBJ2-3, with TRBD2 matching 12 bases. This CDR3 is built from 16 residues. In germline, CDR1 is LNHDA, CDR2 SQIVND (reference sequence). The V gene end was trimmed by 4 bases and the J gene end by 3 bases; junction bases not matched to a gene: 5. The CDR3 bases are TGTGCCAGTAGTACCCTGACTAGCGGGAGTACAGATACGCAGTATTTT. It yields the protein CASSTLTSGSTDTQYF.

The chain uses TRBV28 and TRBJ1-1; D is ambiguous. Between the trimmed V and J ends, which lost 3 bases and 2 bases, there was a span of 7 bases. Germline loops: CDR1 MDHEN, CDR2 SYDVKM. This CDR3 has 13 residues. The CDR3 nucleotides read TGTGCCAGCAGTTTTCCGGGTAACACTGAAGCTTTCTTT. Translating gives CASSFPGNTEAFF.

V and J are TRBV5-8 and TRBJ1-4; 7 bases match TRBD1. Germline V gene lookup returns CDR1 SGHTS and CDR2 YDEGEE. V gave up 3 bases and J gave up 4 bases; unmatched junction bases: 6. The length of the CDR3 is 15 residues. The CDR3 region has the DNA TGTGCCAGCAGCTCCGGACAGGAGGGTAATGAAAAACTGTTTTTT. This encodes CASSSGQEGNEKLFF.

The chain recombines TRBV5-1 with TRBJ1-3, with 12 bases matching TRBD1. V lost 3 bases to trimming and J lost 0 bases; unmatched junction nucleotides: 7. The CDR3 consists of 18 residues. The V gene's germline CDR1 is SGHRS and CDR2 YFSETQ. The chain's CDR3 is CASSSGTGGLGSGNTIYF. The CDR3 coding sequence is TGCGCCAGCAGCTCGGGGACAGGGGGCTTGGGCTCTGGAAACACCATATATTTT.

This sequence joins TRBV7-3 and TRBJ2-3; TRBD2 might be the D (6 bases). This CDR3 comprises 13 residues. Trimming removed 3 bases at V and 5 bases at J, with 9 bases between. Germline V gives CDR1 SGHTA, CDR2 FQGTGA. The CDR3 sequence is CASSFGGIDTQYF. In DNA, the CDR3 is TGTGCCAGCAGCTTTGGCGGGATAGATACGCAGTATTTT.